This TCR beta chain was identified during a study of T cells in Graves' hyperthyroidism and ophthalmopathy. TCR beta CDR3 sequences were amplified from RNA transcripts. HTBI primers were employed in a first-round RT-PCR of the TCR CDR3. Each CDR3 protein gets one entry after TCRdb re-called the multiplex PCR reads with MiXCR. Among a few hundred thousand distinct CDR3 sequences listed, 15% to 18% were seen once. Germline V lookup: CDR1 DFQATT, CDR2 SNEGSKA (reference sequence). The CDR3 length is 15 residues. The V end lost 2 bases, the J end lost 9 bases, and 20 bases lay between the germline ends. Extraction of PBMCs used under 13 ml of fresh peripheral blood.

The clonotype originates from a woman between 18 and 29 years old with Graves' hyperthyroidism. Source material: blood. The genes are TRBV20-1 and TRBJ2-1; TRBD2 might be the D (6 bases). CDR3 coding DNA: TGCAGTGCTAGAAACCTCGACACTGGGAGGACTGAGCAGTTCTTC. Its protein product is CSARNLDTGRTEQFF.